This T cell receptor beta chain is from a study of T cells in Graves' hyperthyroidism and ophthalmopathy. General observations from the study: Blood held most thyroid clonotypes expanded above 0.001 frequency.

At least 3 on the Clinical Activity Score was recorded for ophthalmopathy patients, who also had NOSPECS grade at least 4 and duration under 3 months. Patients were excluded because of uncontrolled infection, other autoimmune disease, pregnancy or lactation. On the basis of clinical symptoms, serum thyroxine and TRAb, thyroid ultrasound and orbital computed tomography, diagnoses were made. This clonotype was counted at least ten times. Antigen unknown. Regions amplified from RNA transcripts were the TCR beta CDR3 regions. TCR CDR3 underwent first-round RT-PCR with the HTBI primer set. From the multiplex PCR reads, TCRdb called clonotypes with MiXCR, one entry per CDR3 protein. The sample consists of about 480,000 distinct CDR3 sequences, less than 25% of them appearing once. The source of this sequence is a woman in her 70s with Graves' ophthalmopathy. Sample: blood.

The CDR3 reads CASSLSGFGDTQYF. The DNA of the CDR3 is TGCGCCAGCAGCTTGTCCGGGTTTGGAGATACGCAGTATTTT. V gene TRBV5-1 combines with J gene TRBJ2-3; no reliable D call. Germline-derived CDR1 and CDR2 are SGHRS and YFSETQ. Trimming stripped 1 base from V and 5 bases from J, with 11 bases between. CDR3 length equals 14 residues.